This T cell receptor (beta chain) is drawn from a study of T-cell reconstitution after alpha-beta-depleted transplantation in children. Trimming cost V 9 bases and J 6 bases, with 18 bases left between them. The CDR3 spans 13 residues. The V gene's germline CDR1 is SNHLY and CDR2 FYNNEI. By its share, this clonotype is medium-sized. This sample's TCRbeta library carried unique molecular identifier barcodes. MiXCR was run by TCRdb on the PCR reads, yielding one entry per CDR3 protein. The sample carries 7,500 to 9,500 distinct CDR3 sequences, around 32% recorded once. The chain is built from TRBV2 and TRBJ2-7, with D tentatively TRBD1 or TRBD2 (5 bases each). This receptor was identified in a boy in the first two years of life who had a stem cell transplant for SCID, so the T cells may come from the graft donor. Material: peripheral blood, obtained 60 days after TCRalphabeta/CD19-depleted stem cell transplant. Here the CDR3 DNA reads TGTGCCAGTCGGAAGACCCGAGGGGTCGAGCAGTACTTC. This translates into CASRKTRGVEQYF.